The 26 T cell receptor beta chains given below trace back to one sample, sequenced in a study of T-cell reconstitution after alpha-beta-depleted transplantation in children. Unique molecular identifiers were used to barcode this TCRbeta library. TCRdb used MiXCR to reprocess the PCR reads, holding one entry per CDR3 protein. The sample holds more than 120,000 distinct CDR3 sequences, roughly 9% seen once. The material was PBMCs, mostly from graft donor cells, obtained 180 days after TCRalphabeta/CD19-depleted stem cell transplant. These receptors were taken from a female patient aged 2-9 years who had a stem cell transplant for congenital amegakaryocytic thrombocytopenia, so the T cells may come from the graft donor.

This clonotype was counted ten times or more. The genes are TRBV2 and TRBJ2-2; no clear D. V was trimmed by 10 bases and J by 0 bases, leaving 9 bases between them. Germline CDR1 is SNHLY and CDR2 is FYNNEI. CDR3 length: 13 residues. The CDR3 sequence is CAIQPSNTGELFF. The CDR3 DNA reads TGTGCCATCCAGCCCTCGAACACCGGGGAGCTGTTTTTT. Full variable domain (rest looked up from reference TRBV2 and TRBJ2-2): EPEVTQTPSHQVTQMGQEVILRCVPISNHLYFYWYRQILGQKVEFLVSFYNNEISEKSEIFDDQFSVERPDGSNFTLKIRSTKLEDSAMYFCAIQPSNTGELFFGEGSRLTVL.

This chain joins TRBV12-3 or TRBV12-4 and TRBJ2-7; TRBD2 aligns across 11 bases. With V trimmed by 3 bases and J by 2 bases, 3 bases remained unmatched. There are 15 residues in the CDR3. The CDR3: CASSFGTSGTYEQYF. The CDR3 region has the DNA TGTGCCAGCAGTTTCGGGACTAGCGGTACCTACGAGCAGTACTTC.

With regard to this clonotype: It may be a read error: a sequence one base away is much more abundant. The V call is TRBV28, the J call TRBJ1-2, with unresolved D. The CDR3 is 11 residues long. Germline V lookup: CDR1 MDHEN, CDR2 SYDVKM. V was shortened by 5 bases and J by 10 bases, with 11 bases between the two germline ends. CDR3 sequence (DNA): TGTGCCAGCAGTCTCTCGGGTGACTACACCTTC. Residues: CASSLSGDYTF.

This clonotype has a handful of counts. CDR3 region: CASCYTTSSYNEQFF. The CDR3 DNA is TGTGCCAGCTGCTACACCACAAGCTCCTACAATGAGCAGTTCTTC. V and J are TRBV7-6 and TRBJ2-1; no firm D call. This CDR3 spans 15 amino acids. V lost 8 bases and J 0 bases, leaving 14 bases between the germline ends. Looked up from germline, CDR1 is SGHVS and CDR2 is FNYEAQ.

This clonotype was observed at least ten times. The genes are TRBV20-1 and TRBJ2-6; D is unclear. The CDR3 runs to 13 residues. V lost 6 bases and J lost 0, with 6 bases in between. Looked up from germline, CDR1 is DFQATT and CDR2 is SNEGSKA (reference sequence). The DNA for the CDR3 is TGCAGTGCAATAGTCTCTGGGGCCAACGTCCTGACTTTC. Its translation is CSAIVSGANVLTF.

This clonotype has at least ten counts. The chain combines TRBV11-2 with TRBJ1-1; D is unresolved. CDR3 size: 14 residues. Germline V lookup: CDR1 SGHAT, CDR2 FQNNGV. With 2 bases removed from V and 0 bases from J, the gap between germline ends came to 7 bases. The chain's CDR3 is CASSLRIVNTEAFF. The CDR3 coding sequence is TGTGCCAGCAGCTTAAGGATCGTGAACACTGAAGCTTTCTTT.

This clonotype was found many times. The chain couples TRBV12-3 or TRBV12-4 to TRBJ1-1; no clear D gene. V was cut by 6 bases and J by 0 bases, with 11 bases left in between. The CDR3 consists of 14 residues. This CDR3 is CASRPRGLNTEAFF. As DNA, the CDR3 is TGTGCCAGCAGACCACGCGGACTGAACACTGAAGCTTTCTTT.

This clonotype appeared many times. The CDR3 nucleotides read TGTGCCAGCAGTTACTTGGAGCTAGCCAACAATGAGCAGTTCTTC. As protein: CASSYLELANNEQFF. The J gene is TRBJ2-1, the V gene TRBV6-5, with a tentative D call TRBD2 (5 bases). V lost 1 base, J lost 5 bases, and 12 bases lay in between. Germline assignment: CDR1 MNHEY and CDR2 SVGAGI. This CDR3 is built from 15 residues.

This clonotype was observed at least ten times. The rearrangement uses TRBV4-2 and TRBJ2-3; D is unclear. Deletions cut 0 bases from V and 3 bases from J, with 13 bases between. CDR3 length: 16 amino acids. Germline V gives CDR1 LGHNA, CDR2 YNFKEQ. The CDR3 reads CASSQEVGERTDTQYF. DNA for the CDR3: TGTGCCAGCAGCCAAGAAGTCGGCGAGCGTACAGATACGCAGTATTTT.

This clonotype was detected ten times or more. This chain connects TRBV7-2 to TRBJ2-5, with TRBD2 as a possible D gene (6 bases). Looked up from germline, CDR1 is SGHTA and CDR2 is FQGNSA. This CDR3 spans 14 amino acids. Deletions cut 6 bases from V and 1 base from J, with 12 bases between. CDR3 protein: CASRPNSGQETQYF. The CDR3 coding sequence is TGTGCCAGCAGGCCCAATAGCGGCCAAGAGACCCAGTACTTC.

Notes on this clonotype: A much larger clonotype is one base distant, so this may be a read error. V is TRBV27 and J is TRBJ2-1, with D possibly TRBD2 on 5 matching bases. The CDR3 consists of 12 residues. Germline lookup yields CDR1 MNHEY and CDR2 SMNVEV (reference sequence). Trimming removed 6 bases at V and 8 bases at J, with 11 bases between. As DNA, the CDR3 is TGTGCCAGCAGCGCGGGTATCTATGAGCAGTTCTTC. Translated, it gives CASSAGIYEQFF.

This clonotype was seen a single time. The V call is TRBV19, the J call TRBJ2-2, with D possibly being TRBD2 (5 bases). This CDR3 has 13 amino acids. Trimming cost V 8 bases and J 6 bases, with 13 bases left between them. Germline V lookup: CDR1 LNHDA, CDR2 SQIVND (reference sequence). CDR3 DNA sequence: TGTGCCAGTGGCTACAGCGGTCCCGGGGAGCTGTTTTTT. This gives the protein CASGYSGPGELFF.

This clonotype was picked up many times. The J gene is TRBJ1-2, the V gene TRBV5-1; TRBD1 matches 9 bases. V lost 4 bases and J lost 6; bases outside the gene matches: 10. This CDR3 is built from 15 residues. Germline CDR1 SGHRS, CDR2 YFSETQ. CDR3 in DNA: TGCGCCAGCAGCCTTCCTTGGACAGGGGACCATGGCTACACCTTC. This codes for CASSLPWTGDHGYTF.

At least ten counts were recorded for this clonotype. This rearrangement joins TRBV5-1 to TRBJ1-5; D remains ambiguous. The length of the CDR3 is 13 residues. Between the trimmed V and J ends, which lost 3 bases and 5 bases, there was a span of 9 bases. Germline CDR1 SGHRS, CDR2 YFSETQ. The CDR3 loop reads CASSSDPDQPQHF. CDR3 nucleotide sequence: TGCGCCAGCAGCTCGGATCCGGATCAGCCCCAGCATTTT.

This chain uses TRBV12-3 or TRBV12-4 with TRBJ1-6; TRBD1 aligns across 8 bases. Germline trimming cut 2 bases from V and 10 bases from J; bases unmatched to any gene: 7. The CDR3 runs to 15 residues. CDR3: CASSLTGGGRSPLHF. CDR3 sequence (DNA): TGTGCCAGCAGTTTAACAGGGGGAGGCAGGTCACCCCTCCACTTT.

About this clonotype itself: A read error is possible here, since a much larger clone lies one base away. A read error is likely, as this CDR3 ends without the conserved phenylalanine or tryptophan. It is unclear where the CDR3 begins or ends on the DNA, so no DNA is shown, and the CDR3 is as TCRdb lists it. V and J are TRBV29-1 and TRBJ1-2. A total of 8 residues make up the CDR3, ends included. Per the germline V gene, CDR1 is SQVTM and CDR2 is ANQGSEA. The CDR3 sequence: CSVEEGTL.

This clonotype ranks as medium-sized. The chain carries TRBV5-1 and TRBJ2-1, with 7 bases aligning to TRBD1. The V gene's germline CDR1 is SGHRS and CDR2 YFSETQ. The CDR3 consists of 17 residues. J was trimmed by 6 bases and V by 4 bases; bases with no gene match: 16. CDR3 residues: CASSLRTLTGTINEQFF. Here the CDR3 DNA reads TGCGCCAGCAGCCTAAGAACCCTGACAGGGACCATCAATGAGCAGTTCTTC.

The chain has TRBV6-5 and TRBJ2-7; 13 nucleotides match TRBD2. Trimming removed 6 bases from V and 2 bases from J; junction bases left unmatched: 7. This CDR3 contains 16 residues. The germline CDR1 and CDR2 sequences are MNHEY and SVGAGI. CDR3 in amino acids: CASRLGTSGAPYEQYF. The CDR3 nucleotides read TGTGCCAGCAGACTCGGGACTAGCGGGGCTCCCTACGAGCAGTACTTC.

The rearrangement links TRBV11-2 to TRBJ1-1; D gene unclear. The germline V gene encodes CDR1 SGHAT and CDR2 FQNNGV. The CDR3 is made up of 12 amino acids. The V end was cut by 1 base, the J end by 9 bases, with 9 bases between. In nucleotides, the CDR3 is TGTGCCAGCAGCTTAGCTGGCAGGAAAGCTTTCTTT. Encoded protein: CASSLAGRKAFF.

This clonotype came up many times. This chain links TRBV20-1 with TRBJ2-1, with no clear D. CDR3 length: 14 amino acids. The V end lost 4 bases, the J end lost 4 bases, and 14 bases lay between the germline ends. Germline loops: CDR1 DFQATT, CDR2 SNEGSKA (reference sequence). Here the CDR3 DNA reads TGCAGTGCTACCCCGGACCCCACATACAATGAGCAGTTCTTC. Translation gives CSATPDPTYNEQFF.

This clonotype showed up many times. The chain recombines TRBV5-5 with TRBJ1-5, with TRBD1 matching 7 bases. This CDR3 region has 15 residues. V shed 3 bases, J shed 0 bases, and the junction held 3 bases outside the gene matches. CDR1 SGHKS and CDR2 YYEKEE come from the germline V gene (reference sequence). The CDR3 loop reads CASSSGTASNQPQHF. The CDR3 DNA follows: TGTGCCAGCAGCTCCGGGACAGCTAGCAATCAGCCCCAGCATTTT. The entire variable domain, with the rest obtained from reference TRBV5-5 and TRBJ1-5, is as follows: DAGVTQSPTHLIKTRGQQVTLRCSPISGHKSVSWYQQVLGQGPQFIFQYYEKEERGRGNFPDRFSARQFPNYSSELNVNALLLGDSALYLCASSSGTASNQPQHFGDGTRLSIL.

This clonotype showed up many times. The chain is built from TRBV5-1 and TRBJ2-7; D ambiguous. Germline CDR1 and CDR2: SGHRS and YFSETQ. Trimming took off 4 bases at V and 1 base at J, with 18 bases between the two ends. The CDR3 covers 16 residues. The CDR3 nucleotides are TGCGCCAGCAGCCCGGGCCCGGACCTCCTTTCCTACGAGCAGTACTTC. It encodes CASSPGPDLLSYEQYF.

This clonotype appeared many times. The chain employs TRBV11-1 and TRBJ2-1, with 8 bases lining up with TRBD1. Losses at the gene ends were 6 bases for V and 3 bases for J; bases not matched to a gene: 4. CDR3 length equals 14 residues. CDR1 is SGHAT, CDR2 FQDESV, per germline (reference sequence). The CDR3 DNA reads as TGTGCCAGCAGGCGGACAGGGAGCTACAATGAGCAGTTCTTC. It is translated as CASRRTGSYNEQFF.

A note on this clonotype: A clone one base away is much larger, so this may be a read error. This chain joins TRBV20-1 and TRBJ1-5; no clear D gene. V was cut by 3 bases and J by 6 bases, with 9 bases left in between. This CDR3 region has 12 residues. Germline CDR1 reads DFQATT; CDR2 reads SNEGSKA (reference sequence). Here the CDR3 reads CSASSGFQPQHF. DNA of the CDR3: TGCAGTGCTAGTTCGGGGTTTCAGCCCCAGCATTTT.

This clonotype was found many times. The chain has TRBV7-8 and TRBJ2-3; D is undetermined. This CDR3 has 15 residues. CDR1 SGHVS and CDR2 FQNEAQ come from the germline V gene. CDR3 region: CASAGPSASTDTQYF. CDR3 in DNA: TGTGCTTCTGCAGGACCTTCAGCCAGCACAGATACGCAGTATTTT.

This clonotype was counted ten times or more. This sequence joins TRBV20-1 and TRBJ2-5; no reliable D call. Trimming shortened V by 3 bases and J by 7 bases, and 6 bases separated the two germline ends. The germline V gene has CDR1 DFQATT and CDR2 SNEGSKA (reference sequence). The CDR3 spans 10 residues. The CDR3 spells CSASLRTQYF. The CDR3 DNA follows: TGCAGTGCTAGTTTGCGGACCCAGTACTTC.